Below, one T cell receptor beta chain is given with its context. PCR primers comprised 60 Vbeta and 13 Jbeta primers. The data were produced by immunoSEQ multiplex PCR, yet TCRdb's version contains in-frame clones alone and is incomplete. The data contain 150,000 to 200,000 clones, about 88% of them seen just once; the ten biggest clones take up less than 0.3%. This sample stems from a study of cytomegalovirus exposure and HLA in healthy donors. The CDR3 runs 15 residues. V gave up 1 base and J gave up 2 bases; unmatched junction bases: 5. The germline CDR1 and CDR2 sequences are SGHTS and YDEGEE. This receptor was obtained from a girl less than two years old in good health and CMV-seronegative. The chain combines TRBV5-8 with TRBJ1-1, with 7 bases that match TRBD1. The specimen was PBMCs. Written as DNA, the CDR3 is TGTGCCAGCAGCTTGATAGGGGGCGCTAACACTGAAGCTTTCTTT. This encodes CASSLIGGANTEAFF.